Following are 20 T cell receptor beta chains from one sample sequenced in a study of beta chain features in type 1 diabetes. The sequenced template was cDNA made from the entire isolated RNA. Generated by immunoSEQ multiplex PCR, the TCRdb table keeps only in-frame clones and is missing some. Counted here are a few hundred thousand clones, around an eighth occurring once; the ten biggest clones make up more than 0.015%. Sequencing input: naive CD4+ T cells from blood. The origin of the receptors is a man younger than 30 in good health.

This clone was seen only a few times. The chain combines TRBV7-9 with TRBJ1-2; D is ambiguous. From germline, CDR1 is SEHNR and CDR2 FQNEAQ (reference sequence). The CDR3 length is 15 residues. With 0 bases removed from V and 1 base from J, the gap between germline ends came to 9 bases. The CDR3 reads CASSLAPLLNYGYTF. For the CDR3, the DNA is TGTGCCAGCAGCTTAGCCCCGTTACTTAACTATGGCTACACCTTC.

This rearrangement joins TRBV19 to TRBJ2-1; no reliable D call. Germline V gene sequence: CDR1 LNHDA, CDR2 SQIVND (reference sequence). V lost 1 base and J lost 0, with 13 bases in between. This CDR3 spans 17 amino acids. CDR3: CASSIVPARSSYNEQFF. As DNA, the CDR3 is TGTGCCAGTAGTATAGTCCCCGCACGGAGCTCCTACAATGAGCAGTTCTTC.

A few counts support this clone. J is TRBJ2-1 and V is TRBV4-2, with 8 bases identical to TRBD2. The ends lost 4 bases at V and 5 bases at J; junction bases unmatched: 10. In germline, CDR1 is LGHNA, CDR2 YNFKEQ. The CDR3 runs 16 residues. Written as DNA, the CDR3 is TGTGCCAGCAGCCCCCCGGGACTAGACGTTCACAATGAGCAGTTCTTC. This codes for CASSPPGLDVHNEQFF.

The genes are TRBV9 and TRBJ2-2, with D uncertain. With 1 base removed from V and 1 base from J, the gap between germline ends came to 8 bases. From germline, CDR1 is SGDLS and CDR2 YYNGEE. The CDR3 contains 15 residues. The CDR3 region is CASSVRSVNTGELFF. As DNA, the CDR3 is TGTGCCAGCAGCGTAAGGAGCGTGAACACCGGGGAGCTGTTTTTT.

The chain joins TRBV6-1 to TRBJ1-1, with 7 bases identical to TRBD1. V dropped 5 bases and J dropped 3; count of bases not matched to a gene: 9. This CDR3 region has 15 residues. CDR1 MNHNS and CDR2 SASEGT come from the germline V gene. The CDR3 is CASSPRRQGHTEAFF. The CDR3 DNA follows: TGTGCCAGCAGTCCGCGGCGACAGGGACACACTGAAGCTTTCTTT.

V is TRBV18 and J is TRBJ2-5; 8 nucleotides agree with TRBD2. Germline V gene sequence: CDR1 KGHSH, CDR2 LQKENI. J was trimmed by 1 base and V by 0 bases; bases with no gene match: 1. The CDR3 is 15 amino acids. This CDR3 is CASSPPSGGQETQYF. DNA of the CDR3: TGTGCCAGCTCACCACCAAGCGGGGGCCAAGAGACCCAGTACTTC.

CDR3 in DNA: TGTGCCAGCAGCCCGGACAGGGCTACACCTAACTATGGCTACACCTTC. Its protein product is CASSPDRATPNYGYTF. The V gene is TRBV7-2, the J gene TRBJ1-2; TRBD1 aligns across 8 bases. The J segment lost 0 bases and the V segment lost 5 bases, leaving 8 bases of the junction unmatched. Germline lookup yields CDR1 SGHTA and CDR2 FQGNSA. There are 16 residues in the CDR3.

A few counts support this clone. V gene TRBV30 combines with J gene TRBJ2-2; the D gene is possibly TRBD1 (6 bases). V was cut by 3 bases and J by 7 bases, with 12 bases left in between. In germline, CDR1 is GTSNPN, CDR2 SVGIG (reference sequence). There are 13 residues in the CDR3. DNA of the CDR3: TGTGCCTGGAGGGTAGGGGGTGTCGGGGAGCTGTTTTTT. Amino acids: CAWRVGGVGELFF. Filled out from reference TRBV30 and TRBJ2-2, the complete variable domain reads SQTIHQWPATLVQPVGSPLSLECTVEGTSNPNLYWYRQAAGRGLQLLFYSVGIGQISSEVPQNLSASRPQDRQFILSSKKLLLSDSGFYLCAWRVGGVGELFFGEGSRLTVL.

The rearrangement joins TRBV6-5 to TRBJ1-2; no definite D call. Germline values: CDR1 MNHEY, CDR2 SVGAGI. This CDR3 has 12 residues. The V and J ends lost 6 bases and 7 bases respectively, with 12 bases between them. CDR3 sequence (DNA): TGTGCCAGCAGCCGCACGGGAATTGGCTACACCTTC. It translates to CASSRTGIGYTF.

This clone was counted between two and nine times. The genes are TRBV11-2 and TRBJ1-2; 8 nucleotides align to TRBD1. This CDR3 contains 14 residues. Germline trimming cut 5 bases from V and 2 bases from J; bases unmatched to any gene: 4. Germline V gene sequence: CDR1 SGHAT, CDR2 FQNNGV. In DNA, the CDR3 is TGTGCCAGCAGCCTGGACAGGGAGAACTATGGCTACACCTTC. Its protein product is CASSLDRENYGYTF.

This clone has a handful of counts. The chain is built from TRBV9 and TRBJ1-6; maybe TRBD1 (5 bases). CDR1 and CDR2 from the germline V gene are SGDLS and YYNGEE. The germline V and J ends were trimmed by 0 bases and 8 bases, with 9 bases remaining between them. The CDR3 length is 14 residues. The CDR3 region has the DNA TGTGCCAGCAGCGTAGCAGGGTCTGATTCACCCCTCCACTTT. Translated: CASSVAGSDSPLHF.

This CDR3 is CASSHDTLNTEQYF. The CDR3 DNA sequence: TGTGCCAGTAGTCACGACACACTCAATACCGAGCAGTACTTC. V and J are TRBV19 and TRBJ2-7; D not resolved. This CDR3 comprises 14 residues. V shed 5 bases and J shed 6 bases, with 17 bases lying between them. From germline, CDR1 is LNHDA and CDR2 SQIVND (reference sequence).

This chain joins TRBV6-1 and TRBJ1-1; 9 nucleotides agree with TRBD1. CDR3 length: 13 residues. Germline CDR1 is MNHNS and CDR2 is SASEGT. After removal of 10 bases from V and 6 bases from J, the junction contained 9 bases not matched to a gene. The CDR3 here is CAITPGQGSEAFF. The CDR3 DNA sequence: TGTGCCATCACTCCGGGACAGGGTTCTGAAGCTTTCTTT.

There are a few counts of this clone. Written as DNA, the CDR3 is TGTGCCAGCAGCGGGGGGGGGACAGATACGCAGTATTTT. It translates to CASSGGGTDTQYF. The V and J genes are TRBV7-6 and TRBJ2-3, with 7 nucleotides matching TRBD2. Trimming removed 5 bases from V and 3 bases from J; junction bases left unmatched: 2. The germline gives CDR1 SGHVS, CDR2 FNYEAQ. This CDR3 comprises 13 residues.

As regards this clone: No conserved phenylalanine or tryptophan is present at the end of the CDR3, so a read error is the likely explanation. This sequence joins TRBV2 and TRBJ2-2, with 9 positions matching TRBD1. The CDR3 length is 15 residues. J was trimmed by 0 bases and V by 4 bases; bases with no gene match: 0. From germline, CDR1 is SNHLY and CDR2 FYNNEI. The CDR3 here is CASSGQGANTGELFS. The CDR3, as DNA: TGTGCCAGCAGTGGACAGGGGGCGAACACCGGGGAGCTGTTTTCT.

V is TRBV5-1 and J is TRBJ2-7; perhaps TRBD1 as D (6 bases). V was cut by 0 bases and J by 3 bases, with 7 bases left in between. Germline CDR1 SGHRS, CDR2 YFSETQ. The CDR3 sequence is 13 residues long. The DNA of the CDR3 is TGCGCCAGCAGCTTGGACAGGGTCTACGAGCAGTACTTC. Translating it yields CASSLDRVYEQYF. Full variable domain (missing parts from reference TRBV5-1 and TRBJ2-7): KAGVTQTPRYLIKTRGQQVTLSCSPISGHRSVSWYQQTPGQGLQFLFEYFSETQRNKGNFPGRFSGRQFSNSRSEMNVSTLELGDSALYLCASSLDRVYEQYFGPGTRLTVT.

A few counts support this clone. The chain combines TRBV7-2 with TRBJ2-4; possibly TRBD2 for D (6 bases). This CDR3 is 13 amino acids long. Trimming removed 1 base from V and 12 bases from J, with 13 bases in between. In germline, CDR1 is SGHTA, CDR2 FQGNSA. CDR3 in amino acids: CASSLVWGEDQYF. The CDR3 nucleotides read TGTGCCAGCAGCTTAGTATGGGGGGAGGATCAGTACTTC.

This clone was detected a few times. This chain links TRBV7-8 with TRBJ1-5; a possible D gene is TRBD1 (5 bases). The CDR3 has 14 amino acids. The germline V and J ends were trimmed by 6 bases and 4 bases, with 13 bases remaining between them. Germline-derived CDR1 and CDR2 are SGHVS and FQNEAQ. CDR3 amino acids: CASRHPGLNQPQHF. The CDR3 DNA is TGTGCCAGCAGACATCCGGGACTAAATCAGCCCCAGCATTTT.

The chain uses TRBV5-1 and TRBJ2-7; 7 nucleotides agree with TRBD1. Germline V gives CDR1 SGHRS, CDR2 YFSETQ. The J segment lost 3 bases and the V segment lost 0 bases, leaving 6 bases of the junction unmatched. CDR3 length: 15 amino acids. The CDR3 loop is CASSLATGSGYEQYF. CDR3 nucleotide sequence: TGCGCCAGCAGCTTGGCGACAGGGTCCGGCTACGAGCAGTACTTC. Full variable domain (remainder filled in from reference TRBV5-1 and TRBJ2-7): KAGVTQTPRYLIKTRGQQVTLSCSPISGHRSVSWYQQTPGQGLQFLFEYFSETQRNKGNFPGRFSGRQFSNSRSEMNVSTLELGDSALYLCASSLATGSGYEQYFGPGTRLTVT.

The chain links TRBV5-4 to TRBJ2-2; D might be TRBD1 (6 bases). CDR1 SGHNT and CDR2 YYREEE come from the germline V gene (reference sequence). This CDR3 region has 17 residues. With 3 bases removed from V and 2 bases from J, the gap between germline ends came to 17 bases. CDR3 nucleotide sequence: TGTGCCAGCAGCTCCCGAAACAGGGAACGAAACACCGGGGAGCTGTTTTTT. Encoded protein: CASSSRNRERNTGELFF.